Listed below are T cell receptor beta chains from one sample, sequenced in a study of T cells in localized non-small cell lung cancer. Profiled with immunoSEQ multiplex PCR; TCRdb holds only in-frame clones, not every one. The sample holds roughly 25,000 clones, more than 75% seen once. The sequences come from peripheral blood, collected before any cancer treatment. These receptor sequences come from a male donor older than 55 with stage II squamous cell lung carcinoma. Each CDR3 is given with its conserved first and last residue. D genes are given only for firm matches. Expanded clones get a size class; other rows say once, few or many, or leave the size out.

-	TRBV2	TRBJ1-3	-	CASKRGSGNTIYF	TGTGCCAGCAAAAGGGGCTCTGGAAACACCATATATTTT
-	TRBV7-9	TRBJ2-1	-	CASSSVAADYNEQFF	TGTGCCAGCAGTTCCGTAGCGGCGGACTACAATGAGCAGTTCTTC
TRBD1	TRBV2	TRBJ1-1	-	CASRGTASNTEAFF	TGTGCCAGCAGGGGGACAGCCTCTAACACTGAAGCTTTCTTT
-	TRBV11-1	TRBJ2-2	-	CASTPGGVSTGELFF	TGTGCCAGCACCCCGGGTGGGGTAAGCACCGGGGAGCTGTTTTTT
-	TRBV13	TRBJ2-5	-	CASSYTGFGETQYF	TGTGCCAGCAGCTATACAGGGTTCGGAGAGACCCAGTACTTC
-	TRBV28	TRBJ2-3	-	CASRDQSTDTQYF	TGTGCCAGCAGAGACCAGAGCACAGATACGCAGTATTTT
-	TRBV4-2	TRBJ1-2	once	CASSQSGEGNFYGYTF	TGTGCCAGCAGCCAAAGCGGGGAGGGAAATTTCTATGGCTACACCTTC
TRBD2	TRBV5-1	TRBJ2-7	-	CASREGAGGIGEQYF	TGCGCCAGCAGAGAGGGGGCGGGAGGGATCGGCGAGCAGTACTTC
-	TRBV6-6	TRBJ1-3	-	CASSPGTESGNTIYF	TGTGCCAGCAGTCCCGGGACCGAGTCTGGAAACACCATATATTTT
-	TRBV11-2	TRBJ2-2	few	CASSLETTGELFF	TGTGCCAGCAGCTTAGAGACCACCGGGGAGCTGTTTTTT
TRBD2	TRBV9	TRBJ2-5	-	CASSSSGRAAETQYF	TGTGCCAGCAGCTCTAGCGGGAGGGCCGCCGAGACCCAGTACTTC
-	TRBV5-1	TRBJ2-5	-	CASSLRGMGQETQYF	TGCGCCAGCAGCTTACGGGGGATGGGCCAAGAGACCCAGTACTTC
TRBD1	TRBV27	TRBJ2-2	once	CASSWDTGGRPNTGELFF	TGTGCCAGCAGTTGGGATACAGGGGGCCGACCGAACACCGGGGAGCTGTTTTTT
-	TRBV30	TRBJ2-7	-	CACTFPAGEQYF	TGTGCCTGCACTTTCCCTGCGGGGGAGCAGTACTTC
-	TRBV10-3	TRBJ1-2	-	CAISAGTYGYTF	TGTGCCATCAGTGCCGGGACCTATGGCTACACCTTC
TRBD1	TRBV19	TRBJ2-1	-	CASSTRGTGVYNEQFF	TGTGCCAGTAGCACTCGGGGGACAGGGGTTTACAATGAGCAGTTCTTC
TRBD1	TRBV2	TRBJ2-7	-	CASSEWVGTGREQYF	TGTGCCAGCAGTGAATGGGTTGGGACAGGGAGGGAGCAGTACTTC
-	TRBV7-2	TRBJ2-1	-	CASETSYNEQFF	TGTGCCAGCGAGACATCCTACAATGAGCAGTTCTTC
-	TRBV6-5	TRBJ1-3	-	CASGGENTIYF	TGTGCCAGCGGGGGGGAAAACACCATATATTTT
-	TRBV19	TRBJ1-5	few	CASSEGRNQPQHF	TGTGCCAGTAGTGAGGGTCGCAATCAGCCCCAGCATTTT
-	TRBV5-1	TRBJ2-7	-	CASSLAHRDYEQYF	TGCGCCAGCAGCTTGGCCCACAGAGATTACGAGCAGTACTTC
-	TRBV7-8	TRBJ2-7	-	CASSASRHEQYF	TGTGCCAGCAGCGCATCTCGGCACGAGCAGTACTTC
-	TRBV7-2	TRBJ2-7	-	CASSPTRDEQYF	TGTGCCAGCAGCCCGACTAGGGACGAGCAGTACTTC
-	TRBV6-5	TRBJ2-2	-	CASSYRGRGTGELFF	TGTGCCAGCAGTTACCGGGGACGGGGCACCGGGGAGCTGTTTTTT
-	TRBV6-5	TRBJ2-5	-	CASSYYSGQETQYF	TGTGCCAGCAGTTACTATAGCGGACAAGAGACCCAGTACTTC
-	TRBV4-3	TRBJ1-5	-	CASSQDSQGKFQPQHF	TGCGCCAGCAGCCAAGATTCGCAGGGGAAGTTTCAGCCCCAGCATTTT
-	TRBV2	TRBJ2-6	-	CASIFMTYNSGANVLTF	TGTGCCAGCATTTTTATGACTTACAACTCTGGGGCCAACGTCCTGACTTTC
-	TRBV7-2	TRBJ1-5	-	CASSLEQVGGQPQHF	TGTGCCAGCAGCTTAGAGCAGGTTGGAGGGCAGCCCCAGCATTTT
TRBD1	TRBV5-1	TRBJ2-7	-	CASSLGAGTEQYPYEQYF	TGCGCCAGCAGCTTGGGTGCCGGGACAGAACAGTACCCCTACGAGCAGTACTTC
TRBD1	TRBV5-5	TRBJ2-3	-	CASSRDRGDTQYF	TGTGCCAGCAGCCGGGACAGGGGTGATACGCAGTATTTT
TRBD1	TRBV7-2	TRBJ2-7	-	CASSLADRAYEQYF	TGTGCCAGCAGCTTAGCGGACAGGGCCTACGAGCAGTACTTC
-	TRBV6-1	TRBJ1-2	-	CASNRGPNYGYTF	TGTGCCAGCAACCGCGGACCTAACTATGGCTACACCTTC
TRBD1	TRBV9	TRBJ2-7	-	CASSVSGTGPHEQYF	TGTGCCAGCAGCGTTTCCGGGACAGGGCCTCACGAGCAGTACTTC
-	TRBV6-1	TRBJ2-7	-	CASSAPRGGKYEQYF	TGTGCCAGCAGTGCCCCAAGAGGCGGGAAGTACGAGCAGTACTTC
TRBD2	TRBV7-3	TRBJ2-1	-	CASSFTSGGSNEQFF	TGTGCCAGCAGCTTCACTAGCGGGGGGAGCAATGAGCAGTTCTTC
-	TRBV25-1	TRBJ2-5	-	CASSEYKGVETQYF	TGTGCCAGCAGTGAATATAAGGGTGTGGAGACCCAGTACTTC
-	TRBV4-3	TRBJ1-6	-	CASSRGGSSYNSPLHF	TGCGCCAGCAGCCGTGGCGGGAGCTCCTATAATTCACCCCTCCACTTT
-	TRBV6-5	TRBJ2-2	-	CASRDRSNTGELFF	TGTGCCAGCAGGGACCGATCGAACACCGGGGAGCTGTTTTTT
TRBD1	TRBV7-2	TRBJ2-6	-	CASSFGQGASVLTF	TGTGCCAGCAGCTTTGGACAGGGAGCATCCGTCCTGACTTTC
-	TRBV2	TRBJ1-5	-	CASTNGGWGNQPQHF	TGTGCCAGCACCAATGGCGGGTGGGGCAATCAGCCCCAGCATTTT
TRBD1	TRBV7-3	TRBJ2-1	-	CASSPGGSSYNEQFF	TGTGCCAGCAGTCCAGGGGGTTCCTCCTACAATGAGCAGTTCTTC
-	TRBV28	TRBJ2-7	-	CASSFSLGSYEQYF	TGTGCCAGCAGTTTTTCCCTAGGCTCCTACGAGCAGTACTTC
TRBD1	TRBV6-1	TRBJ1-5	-	CASSDQAGGYSNQPQHF	TGTGCCAGCAGTGACCAGGCAGGGGGCTATAGCAATCAGCCCCAGCATTTT
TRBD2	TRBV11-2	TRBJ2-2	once	CASSVAGGSGELFF	TGTGCCAGCAGTGTAGCGGGAGGTTCCGGGGAGCTGTTTTTT
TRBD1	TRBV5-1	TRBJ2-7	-	CASSLTGGLYEQYF	TGCGCCAGCAGTTTGACAGGGGGTCTGTACGAGCAGTACTTC
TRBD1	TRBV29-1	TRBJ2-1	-	CSAPGGSSSYNEQFF	TGCAGCGCTCCAGGGGGTTCCAGCTCCTACAATGAGCAGTTCTTC
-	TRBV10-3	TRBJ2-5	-	CATTDSQETQYF	TGTGCCACTACGGACAGCCAAGAGACCCAGTACTTC
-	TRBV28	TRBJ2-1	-	CASSGTSRSYNEQFF	TGTGCCAGCAGTGGGACGTCACGCTCCTACAATGAGCAGTTCTTC
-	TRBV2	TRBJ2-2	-	CASKTTLGTGELFF	TGTGCCAGCAAGACTACCCTGGGGACCGGGGAGCTGTTTTTT
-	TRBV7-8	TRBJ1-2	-	CASSFMSRGMGRGGYGYTF	TGTGCCAGCAGCTTCATGAGCAGGGGCATGGGCCGGGGGGGCTATGGCTACACCTTC
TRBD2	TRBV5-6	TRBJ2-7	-	CASSSTTSGPYEQYF	TGTGCCAGCAGCTCTACGACTAGCGGACCCTACGAGCAGTACTTC
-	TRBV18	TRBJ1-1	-	CASSPPWGNTEAFF	TGTGCCAGCTCACCACCGTGGGGGAACACTGAAGCTTTCTTT
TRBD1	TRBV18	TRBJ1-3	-	CASSPLRQGATGNTIYF	TGTGCCAGCTCACCCCTAAGACAGGGGGCGACTGGAAACACCATATATTTT
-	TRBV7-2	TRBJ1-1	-	CASSPDRTIEAFF	TGTGCCAGCAGCCCCGACAGGACTATAGAAGCTTTCTTT
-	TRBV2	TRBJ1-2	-	CASSAQGNYGYTF	TGTGCCAGCAGCGCCCAGGGTAACTATGGCTACACCTTC
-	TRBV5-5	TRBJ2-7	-	CASSLAGTTYEQYF	TGTGCCAGCAGCTTGGCCGGGACGACCTACGAGCAGTACTTC
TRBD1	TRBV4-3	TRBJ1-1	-	CASSLQGAAEAFF	TGCGCCAGCAGCCTGCAGGGGGCGGCTGAAGCTTTCTTT
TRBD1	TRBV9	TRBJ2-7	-	CASSVTGGAYEQYF	TGTGCCAGCAGCGTCACAGGGGGAGCATACGAGCAGTACTTC
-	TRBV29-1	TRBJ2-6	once	CSVAQEGVGANVLTF	TGCAGCGTTGCCCAAGAAGGGGTTGGGGCCAACGTCCTGACTTTC
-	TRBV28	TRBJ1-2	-	CASDNPPGLQEYGYTF	TGTGCCAGCGACAACCCACCGGGACTCCAGGAATATGGCTACACCTTC